This TCR beta chain stems from a study of tumor and adjacent non-tumor tissue in lung cancer. Whole-study context: On average, productive TCRbeta reads reached some 4.4 million per sample.

Three rounds of nested PCR, following a modified ARM-PCR protocol, produced the TCRbeta library. Using its own MiXCR run on the multiplex PCR reads, TCRdb lists one record per CDR3 protein. Here the sample spans roughly 48,000 distinct CDR3 sequences, roughly two thirds being singletons. Germline V CDR1 and CDR2: KGHDR, SFDVKD. V shed 5 bases and J shed 3 bases, with 16 bases lying between them. The CDR3 contains 16 residues. Study outcomes and limitations: Normal lung showed higher cumulative top 100 clone frequency than tumor. Significantly higher TCR diversity was found in tumor than normal lung.

RNA was extracted from bulk tissue without any cell sorting. Distant lung tissue was collected more than 3 cm away from the tumor edge. This clonotype was detected a few times. Its antigen is not identified. This TCR came from a woman aged 70 to 79 with non-small cell lung cancer. The chain combines TRBV24-1 with TRBJ2-1, with D tentatively TRBD1 (6 bases). The sample was distant non-tumor lung tissue. This CDR3 is CATSGIGTFYYNEQFF. The CDR3 DNA sequence: TGTGCCACCAGTGGGATCGGGACATTCTACTACAATGAGCAGTTCTTC.